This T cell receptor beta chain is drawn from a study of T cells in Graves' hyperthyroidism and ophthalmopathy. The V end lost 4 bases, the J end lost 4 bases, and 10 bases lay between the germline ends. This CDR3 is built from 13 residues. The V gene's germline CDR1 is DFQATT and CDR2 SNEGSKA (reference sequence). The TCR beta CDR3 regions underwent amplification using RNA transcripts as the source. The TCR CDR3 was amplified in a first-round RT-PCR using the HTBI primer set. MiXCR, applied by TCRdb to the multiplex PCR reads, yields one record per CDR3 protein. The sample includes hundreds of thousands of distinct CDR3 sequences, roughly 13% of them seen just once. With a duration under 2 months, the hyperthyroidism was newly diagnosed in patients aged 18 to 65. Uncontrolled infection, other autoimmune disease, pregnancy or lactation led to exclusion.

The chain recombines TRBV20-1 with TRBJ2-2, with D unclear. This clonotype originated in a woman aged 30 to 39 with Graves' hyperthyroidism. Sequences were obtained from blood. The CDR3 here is CSANRLGTGELFF. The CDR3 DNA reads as TGCAGTGCTAATCGACTGGGCACCGGGGAGCTGTTTTTT.